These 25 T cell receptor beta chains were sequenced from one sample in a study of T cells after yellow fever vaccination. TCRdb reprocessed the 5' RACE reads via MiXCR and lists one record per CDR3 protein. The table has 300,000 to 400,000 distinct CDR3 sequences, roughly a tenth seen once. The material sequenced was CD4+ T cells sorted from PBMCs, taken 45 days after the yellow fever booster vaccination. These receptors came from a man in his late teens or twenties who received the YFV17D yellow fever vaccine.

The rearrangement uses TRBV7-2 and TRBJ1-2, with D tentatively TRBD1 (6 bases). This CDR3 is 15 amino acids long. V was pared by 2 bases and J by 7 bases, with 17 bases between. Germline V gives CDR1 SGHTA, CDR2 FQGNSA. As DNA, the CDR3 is TGTGCCAGCAGCTTAAATTGGCAGGGGTCCAGTGGCTACACCTTC. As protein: CASSLNWQGSSGYTF. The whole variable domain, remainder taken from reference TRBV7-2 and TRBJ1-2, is GAGVSQSPSNKVTEKGKDVELRCDPISGHTALYWYRQSLGQGLEFLIYFQGNSAPDKSGLPSDRFSAERTGGSVSTLTIQRTQQEDSAVYLCASSLNWQGSSGYTFGSGTRLTVV.

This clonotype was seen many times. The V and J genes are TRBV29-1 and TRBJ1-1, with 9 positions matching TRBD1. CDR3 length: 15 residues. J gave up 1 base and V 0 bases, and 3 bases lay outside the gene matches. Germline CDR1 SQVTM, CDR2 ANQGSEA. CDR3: CSVEDGTGQNTEAFF. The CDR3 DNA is TGCAGCGTTGAAGATGGGACAGGGCAGAACACTGAAGCTTTCTTT.

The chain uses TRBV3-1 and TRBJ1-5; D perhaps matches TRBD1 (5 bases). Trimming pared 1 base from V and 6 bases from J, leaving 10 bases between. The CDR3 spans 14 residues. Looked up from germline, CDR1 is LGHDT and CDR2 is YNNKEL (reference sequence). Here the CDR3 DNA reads TGTGCCAGCAGCCAAGGGGCGGGGGGTCAGCCCCAGCATTTT. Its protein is CASSQGAGGQPQHF.

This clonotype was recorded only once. CDR3 DNA sequence: TGTGCCAGCAGCCAAGACCCGGCGGGGGCTGGAAACACCATATATTTT. This encodes CASSQDPAGAGNTIYF. The rearrangement uses TRBV4-2 and TRBJ1-3, with a tentative D call TRBD1 (5 bases). V lost 0 bases, J lost 2 bases, and 11 bases lay in between. The CDR3 is 16 residues long. CDR1 LGHNA and CDR2 YNFKEQ come from the germline V gene.

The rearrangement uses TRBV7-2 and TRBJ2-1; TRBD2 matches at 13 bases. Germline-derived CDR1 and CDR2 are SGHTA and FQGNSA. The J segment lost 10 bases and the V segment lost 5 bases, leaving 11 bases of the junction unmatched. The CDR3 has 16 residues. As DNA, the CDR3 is TGTGCCAGCAGCATTACCGGGACTAGCGGGGCTTCGGAGCAGTTCTTC. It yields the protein CASSITGTSGASEQFF.

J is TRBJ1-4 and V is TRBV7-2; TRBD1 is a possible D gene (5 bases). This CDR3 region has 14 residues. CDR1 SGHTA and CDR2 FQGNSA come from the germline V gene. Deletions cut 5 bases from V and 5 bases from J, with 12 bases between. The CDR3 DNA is TGTGCCAGCAGCCTACGTTCAGGGAATGAAAAACTGTTTTTT. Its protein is CASSLRSGNEKLFF.

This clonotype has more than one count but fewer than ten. The CDR3 loop is CASSLTGEAEAFF. CDR3 DNA sequence: TGTGCCAGCAGCTTAACAGGGGAGGCTGAAGCTTTCTTT. This chain connects TRBV7-9 to TRBJ1-1, with TRBD1 identical over 7 bases. Germline CDR1 and CDR2: SEHNR and FQNEAQ (reference sequence). V gave up 2 bases and J gave up 6 bases; unmatched junction bases: 3. This CDR3 has 13 residues.

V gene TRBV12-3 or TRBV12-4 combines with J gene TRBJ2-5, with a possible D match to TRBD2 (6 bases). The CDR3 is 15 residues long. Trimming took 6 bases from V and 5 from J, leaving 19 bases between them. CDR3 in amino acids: CASRKGEVLSETQYF. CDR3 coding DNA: TGTGCCAGCAGAAAAGGGGAGGTGCTGAGCGAGACCCAGTACTTC.

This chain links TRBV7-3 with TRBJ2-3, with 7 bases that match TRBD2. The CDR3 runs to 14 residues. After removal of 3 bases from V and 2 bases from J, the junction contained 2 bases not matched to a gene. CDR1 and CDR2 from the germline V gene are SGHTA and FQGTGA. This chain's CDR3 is CASSFGLVTDTQYF. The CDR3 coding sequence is TGTGCCAGCAGCTTCGGACTAGTCACAGATACGCAGTATTTT.

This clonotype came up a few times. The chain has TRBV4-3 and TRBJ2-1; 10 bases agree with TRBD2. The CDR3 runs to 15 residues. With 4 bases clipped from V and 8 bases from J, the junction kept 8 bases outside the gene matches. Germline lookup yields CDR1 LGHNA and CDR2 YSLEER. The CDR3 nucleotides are TGCGCCAGCAGCCTCCGACAGCGGGGGGGCTATGAGCAGTTCTTC. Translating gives CASSLRQRGGYEQFF.

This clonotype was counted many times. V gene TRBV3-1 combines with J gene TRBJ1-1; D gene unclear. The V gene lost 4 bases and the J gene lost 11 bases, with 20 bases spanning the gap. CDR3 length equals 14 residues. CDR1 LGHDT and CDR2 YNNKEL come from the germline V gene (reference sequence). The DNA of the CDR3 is TGTGCCAGCAGCCCCGGGTCTGACGGTAGAGCGGCTTTCTTT. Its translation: CASSPGSDGRAAFF.

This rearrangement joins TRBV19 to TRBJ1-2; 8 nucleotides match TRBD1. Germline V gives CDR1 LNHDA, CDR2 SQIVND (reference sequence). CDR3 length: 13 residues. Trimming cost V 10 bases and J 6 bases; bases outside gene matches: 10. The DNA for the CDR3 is TGTGCCACCCGGACAGGGTCAGGGGATGGCTACACCTTC. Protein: CATRTGSGDGYTF.

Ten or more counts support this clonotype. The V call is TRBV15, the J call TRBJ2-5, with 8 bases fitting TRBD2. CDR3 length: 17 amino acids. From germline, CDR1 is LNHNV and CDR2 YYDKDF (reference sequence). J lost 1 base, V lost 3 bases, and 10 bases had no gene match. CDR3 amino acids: CATSRLRAGGRQETQYF. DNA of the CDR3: TGTGCCACCAGCAGGCTCCGGGCGGGGGGCCGCCAAGAGACCCAGTACTTC.

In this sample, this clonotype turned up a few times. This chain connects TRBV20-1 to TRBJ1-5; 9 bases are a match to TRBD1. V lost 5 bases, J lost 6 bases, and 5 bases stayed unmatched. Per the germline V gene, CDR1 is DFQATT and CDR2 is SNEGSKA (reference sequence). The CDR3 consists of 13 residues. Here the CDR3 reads CSAADRGGQPQHF. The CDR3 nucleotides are TGCAGTGCTGCGGACAGGGGAGGTCAGCCCCAGCATTTT.

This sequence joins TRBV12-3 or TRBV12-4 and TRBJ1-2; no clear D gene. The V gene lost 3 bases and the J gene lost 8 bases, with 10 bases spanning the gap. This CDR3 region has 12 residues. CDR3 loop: CASSFGGRGYTF. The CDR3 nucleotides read TGTGCCAGCAGTTTTGGAGGGCGAGGCTACACCTTC.

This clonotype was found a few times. CDR3 region: CASSLRGTNYGYTF. The CDR3 coding sequence is TGTGCCAGCAGCCTGCGGGGGACTAACTATGGCTACACCTTC. This chain links TRBV7-9 with TRBJ1-2, with a possible D match to TRBD1 (5 bases). V was trimmed by 5 bases and J by 0 bases, leaving 10 bases between them. CDR3 length equals 14 residues. CDR1 SEHNR and CDR2 FQNEAQ come from the germline V gene (reference sequence).

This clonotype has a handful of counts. The CDR3 coding sequence is TGTGCCAGCAACGTACAGGGGAACAATGAGCAGTTCTTC. The encoded protein is CASNVQGNNEQFF. This chain uses TRBV12-3 or TRBV12-4 with TRBJ2-1, with 7 bases matching TRBD1. The CDR3 length is 13 residues. Germline trimming cut 7 bases from V and 5 bases from J; bases unmatched to any gene: 5.

The CDR3 DNA follows: TGTGCCAGCAGCTCAAGGGTGATGGCGGGTGAGACCCAGTACTTC. Its translation: CASSSRVMAGETQYF. The gene calls are TRBV13 and TRBJ2-5; D is perhaps TRBD2 (5 bases). The CDR3 covers 15 residues. Germline lookup yields CDR1 PRHDT and CDR2 FYEKMQ (reference sequence). Trimming took 4 bases from V and 5 from J, leaving 17 bases between them.

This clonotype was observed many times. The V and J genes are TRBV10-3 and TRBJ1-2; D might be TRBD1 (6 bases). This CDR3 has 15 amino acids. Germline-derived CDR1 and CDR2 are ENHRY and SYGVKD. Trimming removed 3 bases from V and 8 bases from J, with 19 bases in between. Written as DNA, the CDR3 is TGTGCCATCAGTGACTCGGGACGTCAAACAGGGGGCTACACCTTC. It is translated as CAISDSGRQTGGYTF.

Written as DNA, the CDR3 is TGTGCCATCGGAAGACGACAGGGGGGTCCAGAGACCCAGTACTTC. This sequence encodes CAIGRRQGGPETQYF. The chain has TRBV10-3 and TRBJ2-5; 9 bases map to TRBD1. The germline CDR1 and CDR2 sequences are ENHRY and SYGVKD. J gave up 4 bases and V 8 bases, and 11 bases lay outside the gene matches. The CDR3 has 15 amino acids.

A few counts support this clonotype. CDR3 amino acids: CSAARQLNTEAFF. Written as DNA, the CDR3 is TGCAGTGCTGCAAGACAGTTGAACACTGAAGCTTTCTTT. The chain joins TRBV20-1 to TRBJ1-1, with D possibly TRBD1 on 5 matching bases. Trimming stripped 5 bases from V and 0 bases from J, with 10 bases between. The CDR3 consists of 13 residues. Germline V gene lookup returns CDR1 DFQATT and CDR2 SNEGSKA (reference sequence).

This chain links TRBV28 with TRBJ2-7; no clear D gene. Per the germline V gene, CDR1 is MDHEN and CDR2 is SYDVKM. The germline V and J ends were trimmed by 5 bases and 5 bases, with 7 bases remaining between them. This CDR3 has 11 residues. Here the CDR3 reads CASSRWNEQYV. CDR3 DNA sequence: TGTGCCAGCAGTCGTTGGAACGAGCAGTACGTC.

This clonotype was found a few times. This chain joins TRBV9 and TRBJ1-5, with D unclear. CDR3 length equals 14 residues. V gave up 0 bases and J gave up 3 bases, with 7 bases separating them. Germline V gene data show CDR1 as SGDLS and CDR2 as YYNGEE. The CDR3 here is CASSVGTHNQPQHF. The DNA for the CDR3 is TGTGCCAGCAGCGTAGGAACACACAATCAGCCCCAGCATTTT.

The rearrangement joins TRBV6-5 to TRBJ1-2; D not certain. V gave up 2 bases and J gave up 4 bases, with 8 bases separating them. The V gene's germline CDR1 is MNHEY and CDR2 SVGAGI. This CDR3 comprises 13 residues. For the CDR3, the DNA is TGTGCCAGCAGTTACGGGATCCTCTATGGCTACACCTTC. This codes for CASSYGILYGYTF.

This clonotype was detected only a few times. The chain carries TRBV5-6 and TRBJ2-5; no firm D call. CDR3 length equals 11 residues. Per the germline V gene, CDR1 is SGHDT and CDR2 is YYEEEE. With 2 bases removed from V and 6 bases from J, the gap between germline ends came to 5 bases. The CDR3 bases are TGTGCCAGCAGCTTCTCCCAGACCCAGTACTTC. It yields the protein CASSFSQTQYF.